The sequence of this TCR beta chain was determined in a study of blood T cell repertoires in COVID-19. Residents of about two dozen US areas, aged about 18 to 95 years, made up the participants. Which cohort a participant joined came from the clinical history participants gave. Each recovered donor of Cohort 3 presented with two negative PCRs, clearance, or symptom resolution. As processed by the authors: Amplification of reference gene primers was used by the study to estimate nucleated cell counts. Sequencing used immunoSEQ multiplex PCR; TCRdb keeps in-frame clones, though not all of them. The D gene and trimming were derived from the DNA, and the V and J assignments and clone size from that table. The repertoire holds under 150,000 clones, with 86% as singletons. CDR3 size: 14 residues. Trimming left V 5 bases short and J 14 bases short, with 24 bases between. Per germline, CDR1 SGHTA and CDR2 FQGNSA.

The sequence was collected from a woman in her 50s who had recovered from COVID-19. V gene TRBV7-2 combines with J gene TRBJ1-2, with D tentatively TRBD1 (6 bases). What was sequenced was PBMCs or T cells enriched from blood (not recorded which). The CDR3 region has the DNA TGTGCCAGCAGCGAAACCCGGGACACAGCCGGAGGAACCTTC. It specifies CASSETRDTAGGTF.